These 5 T cell receptor beta chains were all obtained from the same sample, sequenced in a study of T cell repertoires in cytomegalovirus infection (dated by TCRdb to the late 2010s). Reads for this sample came from an Illumina HiSeq 1500. TCRdb passed the public sequencing reads through fastp at Q25 and MiXCR, retaining productive beta sequences. All rows with the same CDR3 protein become a single entry with the most common DNA and genes. In this sample the table shows about 440,000 distinct CDR3 sequences, approximately 33% of which occur a single time. The top ten clones comprise roughly an eighth of the sample. The sample comprised PBMCs. These receptors came from a human donor in good health (CMV status not recorded). Some clones in this sample may be carry-over from other donors' samples.

This chain connects TRBV20-1 to TRBJ2-7; D tentatively fits TRBD1 or TRBD2 (5 bases each). Germline CDR1 is DFQATT and CDR2 is SNEGSKA (reference sequence). The ends were cut back, 2 bases at V and 3 bases at J, with 14 bases in the middle. The CDR3 has 14 amino acids. The CDR3 DNA is TGCAGTGCTAGATACCTCCGGGACCTCTACGAGCAGTACTTC. Translation: CSARYLRDLYEQYF.

This chain joins TRBV7-8 and TRBJ1-1, with TRBD1 as a possible D gene (6 bases). The CDR3 has 17 amino acids. Germline V lookup: CDR1 SGHVS, CDR2 FQNEAQ. Trimming pared 5 bases from V and 0 bases from J, leaving 19 bases between. As DNA, the CDR3 is TGTGCCAGCAGCAGTAAGGGGGTTCTTCCTATGAACACTGAAGCTTTCTTT. Its protein is CASSSKGVLPMNTEAFF. Combining the CDR3 with reference TRBV7-8 and TRBJ1-1 gives the whole variable domain GAGVSQSPRYKVAKRGQDVALRCDPISGHVSLFWYQQALGQGPEFLTYFQNEAQLDKSGLPSDRFFAERPEGSVSTLKIQRTQQEDSAVYLCASSSKGVLPMNTEAFFGQGTRLTVV.

This clonotype has a single count. The CDR3 loop is CASRGTGFEDTQYF. CDR3 sequence (DNA): TGTGCCAGTAGGGGCACGGGATTCGAAGATACGCAGTATTTT. The rearrangement uses TRBV19 and TRBJ2-3, with D maybe TRBD2 (5 bases). The CDR3 contains 14 residues. The V gene lost 6 bases and the J gene lost 5 bases, with 15 bases spanning the gap. Germline V lookup: CDR1 LNHDA, CDR2 SQIVND (reference sequence).

Points on this clonotype: Relative to the germline gene, one junction end is altered; a read error may explain this. The rearrangement uses TRBV15 and TRBJ1-5, with D unclear. CDR1 is LNHNV and CDR2 is YYDKDF in the germline V gene (reference sequence). The CDR3 consists of 13 residues. In nucleotides, the CDR3 is TGTTCCACCAGCAGAGTTCCAAGCGGGCCCCAGCATTTT. Translated, it gives CSTSRVPSGPQHF.

The chain employs TRBV11-2 and TRBJ2-7; perhaps TRBD2 as D (6 bases). Germline V gives CDR1 SGHAT, CDR2 FQNNGV. There are 15 residues in the CDR3. Between the trimmed V and J ends, which lost 7 bases and 0 bases, there was a span of 16 bases. The CDR3 region has the DNA TGTGCCAGCACCTCGGGACTTCTGAGCTCCTACGAGCAGTACTTC. Protein: CASTSGLLSSYEQYF.